Listed here are 14 T cell receptor beta chains from one sample, sequenced in a study of T cells in Graves' hyperthyroidism and ophthalmopathy. Amplification of TCR beta CDR3 regions was performed using RNA transcripts as template. TCR CDR3 regions were first amplified by RT-PCR with HTBI primers. Using its own MiXCR run on the multiplex PCR reads, TCRdb lists one record per CDR3 protein. Of more than 300,000 distinct CDR3 sequences detected, about 18% appear once; the ten largest clones hold around 40%. Source material: blood. These receptors all come from a man younger than 30 with Graves' ophthalmopathy.

This clonotype was detected ten times or more. The CDR3 DNA reads TGCAGTGCCGCTTCTGTGGGGCTTACCTACGAGCAGTACTTC. Amino acids: CSAASVGLTYEQYF. The gene calls are TRBV20-1 and TRBJ2-7; weak D call: TRBD1 (5 bases). Germline V gene lookup returns CDR1 DFQATT and CDR2 SNEGSKA (reference sequence). Trimming stripped 6 bases from V and 2 bases from J, with 17 bases between. The CDR3 sequence is 14 residues long.

This clonotype was counted ten times or more. The CDR3 protein is CASSLGGQRTYNQPQHF. DNA of the CDR3: TGTGCCAGCAGCTTGGGGGGACAGCGAACTTACAATCAGCCCCAGCATTTT. V gene TRBV7-8 combines with J gene TRBJ1-5; the match to TRBD1 covers 7 bases. J lost 3 bases, V lost 3 bases, and 11 bases had no gene match. The CDR3 is made up of 17 amino acids. Germline CDR1 reads SGHVS; CDR2 reads FQNEAQ.

V usage is TRBV4-1 and J usage is TRBJ1-1; D ambiguous. The germline V gene encodes CDR1 MGHRA and CDR2 YSYEKL. This CDR3 region has 15 residues. Deletions cut 3 bases from V and 3 bases from J, with 14 bases between. CDR3 residues: CASSHPASSHTEAFF. CDR3 nucleotides: TGCGCCAGCAGCCACCCCGCCTCGTCTCACACTGAAGCTTTCTTT.

V gene TRBV6-2 or TRBV6-3 combines with J gene TRBJ2-1; D assignment may be TRBD1 or TRBD2 (6 bases each). The CDR3 is made up of 15 amino acids. In germline, CDR1 is MNHEY, CDR2 SVGEGT. V was trimmed by 5 bases and J by 9 bases, leaving 20 bases between them. The CDR3, as DNA: TGTGCCAGCAGTCCGAACAGAGGAGGGGGTGGTGAGCAGTTCTTC. Protein product: CASSPNRGGGGEQFF.

This clonotype was seen many times. The genes are TRBV28 and TRBJ1-2; tentative D call: TRBD1 (6 bases). CDR1 MDHEN and CDR2 SYDVKM come from the germline V gene. The CDR3 totals 14 residues. The V gene lost 3 bases and the J gene lost 4 bases, with 12 bases spanning the gap. CDR3 in DNA: TGTGCCAGCAGTTTGGACAGACGAATCTATGGCTACACCTTC. This sequence encodes CASSLDRRIYGYTF.

This clonotype has a handful of counts. The gene calls are TRBV5-1 and TRBJ2-7; 11 bases fit TRBD1. This CDR3 is 14 amino acids long. Per the germline V gene, CDR1 is SGHRS and CDR2 is YFSETQ. V was pared by 3 bases and J by 6 bases, with 5 bases of the junction left unmatched. The CDR3 spells CASSWGTGGFEQYF. In DNA, the CDR3 is TGCGCCAGCAGCTGGGGGACAGGGGGGTTCGAGCAGTACTTC.

This clonotype showed up just a few times. The junction and the germline gene differ at one end; a read error may be behind it. The chain uses TRBV6-1 and TRBJ1-2; maybe TRBD1 (5 bases). This CDR3 is 13 amino acids long. From germline, CDR1 is MNHNS and CDR2 SASEGT. Here the CDR3 DNA reads TGTGCCAGCAGCGAAGGGACCGCCCGTGGCTACACCTTC. Its translation: CASSEGTARGYTF.

The rearrangement joins TRBV6-1 to TRBJ2-1; the D call may be TRBD1 or TRBD2 (5 bases each). Trimming stripped 0 bases from V and 6 bases from J, with 9 bases between. This CDR3 is built from 14 residues. Germline assignment: CDR1 MNHNS and CDR2 SASEGT. The CDR3 DNA sequence: TGTGCCAGCAGTGAAGCGGGGGACGCCAATGAGCAGTTCTTC. Translation gives CASSEAGDANEQFF.

At least ten counts were recorded for this clonotype. This chain connects TRBV7-2 to TRBJ2-7; unclear D gene. CDR3 size: 13 residues. Germline lookup yields CDR1 SGHTA and CDR2 FQGNSA. The ends were cut back, 8 bases at V and 0 bases at J, with 11 bases in the middle. The CDR3 nucleotides are TGTGCCAGCGGTTACGGGTACTCCTACGAGCAGTACTTC. Residues: CASGYGYSYEQYF.

There are many counts of this clonotype. V usage is TRBV5-1 and J usage is TRBJ2-3, with a tentative D call TRBD2 (5 bases). The germline V gene has CDR1 SGHRS and CDR2 YFSETQ. V was pared by 3 bases and J by 1 base, with 9 bases between. This CDR3 region has 14 residues. CDR3 coding DNA: TGCGCCAGCAGCTCAACCGGGGGCACAGATACGCAGTATTTT. It specifies CASSSTGGTDTQYF.

This clonotype was detected many times. The rearrangement uses TRBV9 and TRBJ1-1; no definite D call. The CDR3 runs to 13 residues. The germline V gene encodes CDR1 SGDLS and CDR2 YYNGEE. V was trimmed by 3 bases and J by 4 bases, leaving 10 bases between them. The DNA of the CDR3 is TGTGCCAGCAGCGGAATGGAAGGCACTGAAGCTTTCTTT. This translates into CASSGMEGTEAFF.

This clonotype was detected many times. CDR3 sequence: CASSQEGGYGYTF. The DNA of the CDR3 is TGTGCCAGCAGCCAAGAAGGGGGGTATGGCTACACCTTC. The chain has TRBV3-1 and TRBJ1-2; possibly TRBD1 for D (6 bases). From germline, CDR1 is LGHDT and CDR2 YNNKEL (reference sequence). The V end was cut by 0 bases, the J end by 5 bases, with 7 bases between. CDR3 length equals 13 residues.

This clonotype was found many times. The chain has TRBV12-3 or TRBV12-4 and TRBJ1-4, with D uncertain. The CDR3 consists of 16 residues. V lost 3 bases, J lost 0 bases, and 11 bases lay in between. DNA of the CDR3: TGTGCCAGCAGTTTGCCCTTCATGTCAACTAATGAAAAACTGTTTTTT. Protein product: CASSLPFMSTNEKLFF.

This clonotype was seen only a few times. The V gene is TRBV5-1, the J gene TRBJ2-6; possibly TRBD2 for D (8 bases). Per the germline V gene, CDR1 is SGHRS and CDR2 is YFSETQ. V lost 3 bases and J lost 2, with 15 bases in between. The CDR3 length is 17 residues. In DNA form, the CDR3 reads TGCGCCAGCAGCTCGGGAGGGGGCCTGACTGGGGCCAACGTCCTGACTTTC. Its protein is CASSSGGGLTGANVLTF. The full variable domain, rest sourced from reference TRBV5-1 and TRBJ2-6, is KAGVTQTPRYLIKTRGQQVTLSCSPISGHRSVSWYQQTPGQGLQFLFEYFSETQRNKGNFPGRFSGRQFSNSRSEMNVSTLELGDSALYLCASSSGGGLTGANVLTFGAGSRLTVL.